This TCR beta chain was recorded in a study of blood T cell repertoires in COVID-19. Study-level information: Nucleic acid was either cDNA or gDNA, and it came from T cells, B-cell-depleted T cells, or PBMCs.

Germline V lookup: CDR1 MNHEY, CDR2 SVGAGI. This CDR3 contains 15 residues. The V and J ends lost 7 bases and 3 bases respectively, with 15 bases between them. Per the original data handling: Amplification from reference gene primers served as the basis for estimated nucleated cell counts. Using immunoSEQ multiplex PCR, the repertoire was profiled, and TCRdb retains in-frame clones only, with some absent. The DNA gave D and trimming, while V, J and clone size come from that table. Among about 670,000 clones listed, just under 90% were seen once. The material sequenced was peripheral blood. The chain joins TRBV6-5 to TRBJ2-2; tentative D call: TRBD2 (6 bases). The origin of this receptor is a woman aged 18-35 years with acute or convalescent COVID-19. The CDR3 DNA is TGTGCCAGCAATTCCGGGACTCACTACACCGGGGAGCTGTTTTTT. Translation: CASNSGTHYTGELFF.